The 15 T cell receptor beta chains reported below all come from one sample, sequenced in a study of blood T cells in healthy people across ages. Using a J-beta primer mix together with a sample-barcoded 5' primer, a second PCR was run for roughly 6 to 11 cycles. TCRdb re-called the 5' RACE reads through MiXCR, storing one row per CDR3 protein. The data hold fewer than 2,000,000 distinct CDR3 sequences, with 39% observed a single time. The sample taken for sequencing was blood. Receptor source: a human donor in good health.

DNA of the CDR3: TGTGCCAGCAGCCCTAACCGACCCGGGACAACCTATGGCTACACCTTC. Protein sequence: CASSPNRPGTTYGYTF. The chain joins TRBV12-3 or TRBV12-4 to TRBJ1-2; possible D gene TRBD1, 6 bases. The V end was cut by 6 bases, the J end by 4 bases, with 21 bases between. The CDR3 is made up of 16 amino acids.

This clonotype was observed a few times. This chain connects TRBV7-2 to TRBJ2-5; D possibly corresponds to TRBD1 (6 bases). V lost 4 bases to trimming and J lost 2 bases, with 14 bases between them. This CDR3 comprises 15 residues. Germline loops: CDR1 SGHTA, CDR2 FQGNSA. CDR3 in amino acids: CASSSHPDSQETQYF. The CDR3, as DNA: TGTGCCAGCAGCTCTCACCCGGACAGTCAAGAGACCCAGTACTTC. The whole variable domain, filled in from reference TRBV7-2 and TRBJ2-5, reads GAGVSQSPSNKVTEKGKDVELRCDPISGHTALYWYRQSLGQGLEFLIYFQGNSAPDKSGLPSDRFSAERTGGSVSTLTIQRTQQEDSAVYLCASSSHPDSQETQYFGPGTRLLVL.

This clonotype was detected only a few times. J is TRBJ2-7 and V is TRBV9; D remains unclear. Germline assignment: CDR1 SGDLS and CDR2 YYNGEE. The CDR3 is 14 amino acids. V lost 0 bases and J lost 6, with 13 bases in between. In nucleotides, the CDR3 is TGTGCCAGCAGCGTAGAGTGCAGGTTCTGCGAGCAGTACTTC. It yields the protein CASSVECRFCEQYF.

This rearrangement joins TRBV5-1 to TRBJ1-2; TRBD1 is a possible D gene (6 bases). This CDR3 comprises 14 residues. Between the trimmed V and J ends, which lost 0 bases and 11 bases, there was a span of 17 bases. The germline V gene encodes CDR1 SGHRS and CDR2 YFSETQ. This CDR3 reads CASSLDRAGLGYTF. DNA of the CDR3: TGCGCCAGCAGCTTGGACAGGGCCGGTCTTGGTTACACCTTC.

V usage is TRBV3-1 and J usage is TRBJ1-6; D unclear. V dropped 1 base and J dropped 9 bases, with 16 bases sitting between them. Germline V gene data show CDR1 as LGHDT and CDR2 as YNNKEL (reference sequence). The CDR3 extends over 16 amino acids. CDR3 sequence (DNA): TGTGCCAGCAGCCAAGGAAAGATTCACGAGCTTTCACCCCTCCACTTT. Protein sequence: CASSQGKIHELSPLHF.

This chain joins TRBV6-5 and TRBJ2-5; D unresolved. Germline values: CDR1 MNHEY, CDR2 SVGAGI. CDR3 length equals 14 residues. V dropped 5 bases and J dropped 5 bases, with 15 bases sitting between them. The CDR3 DNA is TGTGCCAGCAGTAGATCGGACGCAGCGGAGACCCAGTACTTC. Translated, it gives CASSRSDAAETQYF.

The chain is built from TRBV12-3 or TRBV12-4 and TRBJ2-5; no firm D call. The CDR3 extends over 13 amino acids. V lost 6 bases to trimming and J lost 3 bases, with 11 bases between them. Here the CDR3 DNA reads TGTGCCAGCAGGTACATGGGTAAAGAGACCCAGTACTTC. Protein product: CASRYMGKETQYF.

The chain uses TRBV20-1 and TRBJ2-5; TRBD2 matches at 8 bases. Trimming at V came to 6 bases and at J to 4 bases, leaving 10 bases not matched to a gene. The germline CDR1 and CDR2 sequences are DFQATT and SNEGSKA (reference sequence). The CDR3 contains 14 residues. The DNA for the CDR3 is TGCAGTGCCGTCCCGGGACTAGTCGGAGAGACCCAGTACTTC. Translated: CSAVPGLVGETQYF.

The chain joins TRBV20-1 to TRBJ1-5; D remains ambiguous. This CDR3 comprises 12 residues. V lost 0 bases and J 5 bases, leaving 5 bases between the germline ends. Per germline, CDR1 DFQATT and CDR2 SNEGSKA (reference sequence). The CDR3 nucleotides read TGCAGTGCTAGAGATCCCGATCAGCCCCAGCATTTT. Translating it yields CSARDPDQPQHF.

The J gene is TRBJ1-1, the V gene TRBV7-2, with a possible D match to TRBD1 (6 bases). The V end was cut by 0 bases, the J end by 8 bases, with 13 bases between. Germline V gene data show CDR1 as SGHTA and CDR2 as FQGNSA. This CDR3 has 14 residues. In nucleotides, the CDR3 is TGTGCCAGCAGCTTAGCGCAGGGTAGGGGGGAAGCTTTCTTT. Its translation is CASSLAQGRGEAFF.

DNA for the CDR3: TGTGCCAGCAGCCCGGGTGGTTGGGATCAGCCCCAGCATTTT. Translated, it gives CASSPGGWDQPQHF. The J gene is TRBJ1-5, the V gene TRBV11-2; unclear D gene. The CDR3 consists of 14 residues. Germline V gives CDR1 SGHAT, CDR2 FQNNGV. The germline V and J ends were trimmed by 5 bases and 5 bases, with 13 bases remaining between them.

This clonotype appeared a few times. The CDR3 DNA follows: TGCGCCAGCAGCAGCGAGGGCAGTAACGGGGAGACCCAGTACTTC. This gives the protein CASSSEGSNGETQYF. The chain employs TRBV5-1 and TRBJ2-5, with D possibly matching TRBD2 (5 bases). The CDR3 is 15 residues long. Germline assignment: CDR1 SGHRS and CDR2 YFSETQ. Between the trimmed V and J ends, which lost 4 bases and 5 bases, there was a span of 18 bases.

The sample holds many counts of this clonotype. The chain couples TRBV4-3 to TRBJ1-1; perhaps TRBD1 as D (5 bases). CDR3 length: 13 amino acids. V lost 2 bases and J lost 4, with 8 bases in between. CDR1 LGHNA and CDR2 YSLEER come from the germline V gene. The DNA for the CDR3 is TGCGCCAGCAGCCAACTGGGGGGCACTGAAGCTTTCTTT. Protein sequence: CASSQLGGTEAFF.

This clonotype was counted many times. The chain recombines TRBV7-9 with TRBJ2-1, with 9 bases aligning to TRBD1. Trimming at V came to 5 bases and at J to 6 bases, leaving 5 bases not matched to a gene. The CDR3 is 14 amino acids. Germline CDR1 is SEHNR and CDR2 is FQNEAQ (reference sequence). The CDR3 region has the DNA TGTGCCAGCAGCCCCCGGGACAGGGTCAATGAGCAGTTCTTC. This sequence encodes CASSPRDRVNEQFF.

The chain is built from TRBV7-9 and TRBJ2-7; tentative D call: TRBD1 (5 bases). This CDR3 spans 14 amino acids. The V and J ends lost 5 bases and 2 bases respectively, with 13 bases between them. Germline V gene lookup returns CDR1 SEHNR and CDR2 FQNEAQ (reference sequence). CDR3 sequence reads: CASSRVDSAYEQYF. DNA for the CDR3: TGTGCCAGCAGCCGAGTAGACAGCGCCTACGAGCAGTACTTC.